Listed below are T cell receptor beta chains from one sample, sequenced in a study of PD-1 blockade in classical Hodgkin lymphoma. Here immunoSEQ multiplex PCR was the method, and the copy in TCRdb shows in-frame clones only, minus some. The sample yields about 21,000 clones, approximately 88% seen once. The sequences come from CD8+ T cells from blood, collected before the fourth cycle of nivolumab. These receptors were collected from a human donor with classical Hodgkin lymphoma. The CDR3 runs from the conserved cysteine through the conserved F or W. Each record gives: V gene, J gene, D gene, clone size, CDR3 DNA, CDR3 protein. D genes are given only for firm matches. Rows give clone size only sometimes, using once, few, many, or a class for an expanded clone.

TRBV28	TRBJ2-7	TRBD1	-	TGTGCCAGCACCTGGGGACAGGGGTCTTCCTACGAGCAGTACTTC	CASTWGQGSSYEQYF
TRBV28	TRBJ1-1	TRBD1	-	TGTGCCAGCACTATTCTGACAGGGGGCGACGACACTGAAGCTTTCTTT	CASTILTGGDDTEAFF
TRBV5-4	TRBJ1-2	TRBD1	-	TGTGCCAGCAGCGACGGGACAGCCGAGGGCTACACCTTC	CASSDGTAEGYTF
TRBV7-6	TRBJ1-2	-	-	TGTGCCAGCAGCTTCTGGGGGAATGGCTACACCTTC	CASSFWGNGYTF
TRBV6-5	TRBJ2-7	-	-	TGTGCCAGCAGTACCCCCGGGATCTCCTACGAGCAGTACTTC	CASSTPGISYEQYF
TRBV7-8	TRBJ2-5	TRBD1	-	TGTGCCAGCAGCTTACCTCTCGACAGGGAAGAAAAGACCCAGTACTTC	CASSLPLDREEKTQYF
TRBV4-3	TRBJ2-1	-	-	TGCGCCAGCAGCCAAGAAGTCCTGACAGAAGGGCCAAATGAGCAGTTCTTC	CASSQEVLTEGPNEQFF
TRBV19	TRBJ2-5	-	-	TGTGCCAGTAGTACGGGGATGGGGTCAGTGGAAGAGACCCAGTACTTC	CASSTGMGSVEETQYF
TRBV4-1	TRBJ2-3	-	-	TGCGCCAGCAGCCAAGCGGGATTCACAGATACGCAGTATTTT	CASSQAGFTDTQYF
TRBV2	TRBJ2-5	TRBD1	-	TGTGCCAGCAGTGACGGCAGGGGGCGTGAGACCCAGTACTTC	CASSDGRGRETQYF
TRBV5-4	TRBJ2-5	-	-	TGTGCCAGCAGCTTAGTTATTGGAGCCGTAGCGGACCAAGAGACCCAGTACTTC	CASSLVIGAVADQETQYF
TRBV19	TRBJ2-7	-	-	TGTGCCAGTACCAGGCGGGGGCTGGTCGGAGGGGACTACGAGCAGTACTTC	CASTRRGLVGGDYEQYF
TRBV6-4	TRBJ2-3	TRBD2	-	TGTGCCAGCAGCGAAGTAGGCGGGGGGGCCTCAGATACGCAGTATTTT	CASSEVGGGASDTQYF
TRBV4-3	TRBJ2-3	-	-	TGCGCCAGCAGCCAAGGCGGGGGCGATACGCAGTATTTT	CASSQGGGDTQYF
TRBV5-4	TRBJ2-7	TRBD1	-	TGTGCCAGCAGCTTGGGACAGGGGGTAGGAGAGCAGTACTTC	CASSLGQGVGEQYF
TRBV16	TRBJ1-1	-	few	TGTGCCAGCAGCCAAACCTATCCCACTGAAGCTTTCTTT	CASSQTYPTEAFF
TRBV6-6	TRBJ2-2	-	-	TGTGCCAGCAGTTACGGCTATGTCGACACCGGGGAGCTGTTTTTT	CASSYGYVDTGELFF
TRBV7-3	TRBJ2-3	-	-	TGTGCCAGCAGCTTAACGAGTAGCACAGATACGCAGTATTTT	CASSLTSSTDTQYF
TRBV11-2	TRBJ2-7	-	-	TGTGCCAGCAGCTTCCCCGGGGGCTTCCTCGAATACGAGCAGTACTTC	CASSFPGGFLEYEQYF
TRBV4-1	TRBJ1-4	-	-	TGCGCCAGCAGCCAAGTAGACAGTAACTGGAATAATGAAAAACTGTTTTTT	CASSQVDSNWNNEKLFF
TRBV27	TRBJ2-7	TRBD2	once	TGTGCCAGCAGTTTATGGGCTAGCGGGGGAGGAGAGCAGTACTTC	CASSLWASGGGEQYF
TRBV13	TRBJ2-5	TRBD2	-	TGTGCCAGCAGCTTCGCGGGGGGTCTTCGGGGGCGCCACGGGGAGACCCAGTACTTC	CASSFAGGLRGRHGETQYF
TRBV13	TRBJ2-2	-	-	TGTGCCAGCAGCTTAGAAGGGTCCACCGGGGAGCTGTTTTTT	CASSLEGSTGELFF
TRBV28	TRBJ2-6	TRBD1	-	TGTGCCAGCAGTATCCCTAACCGGGACAGGGGTGATGGGGCCAACGTCCTGACTTTC	CASSIPNRDRGDGANVLTF
TRBV7-2	TRBJ2-1	-	-	TGTGCCAGCAGCCTACACGAATTCTCCTACAATGAGCAGTTCTTC	CASSLHEFSYNEQFF
TRBV11-2	TRBJ2-1	-	once	TGTGCCAGCAGCGACACAGGGTATAATGAGCAGTTCTTC	CASSDTGYNEQFF
TRBV5-8	TRBJ1-2	-	-	TGTGCCAGCAGCCTGCGGACAGCGACCTATGGCTACACCTTC	CASSLRTATYGYTF
TRBV7-6	TRBJ1-2	TRBD1	few	TGTGCCAGCAGCTCGCCCGGGACAGCCGCTAACTATGGCTACACCTTC	CASSSPGTAANYGYTF
TRBV9	TRBJ1-2	-	-	TGTGCCAGCAGCGTAGCGGAAATAAACTATGGCTACACCTTC	CASSVAEINYGYTF
TRBV15	TRBJ2-2	TRBD2	once	TGTGCCACCAGCAGAGAGGGACTAGCGGGGGGGCTTTACACCGGGGAGCTGTTTTTT	CATSREGLAGGLYTGELFF
TRBV6-5	TRBJ2-7	-	-	TGTGCCAGCAGCGACCCCCTATCTACCTACGAGCAGTACTTC	CASSDPLSTYEQYF
TRBV11-2	TRBJ1-1	-	-	TGTGCCAGCAGCTTCCGTGCAGGGGACGGAGACACTGAAGCTTTCTTT	CASSFRAGDGDTEAFF
TRBV6-1	TRBJ2-2	TRBD2	-	TGTGCCAGCGGTAAGCGGGGAAACACCGGGGAGCTGTTTTTT	CASGKRGNTGELFF
TRBV2	TRBJ1-1	-	-	TGTGCCAGCACCCAGGGAGTGGAGAACACTGAAGCTTTCTTT	CASTQGVENTEAFF
TRBV19	TRBJ1-6	-	-	TGTGCCAGTAGTATAGTCCAGAGGACGGATTCACCCCTCCACTTT	CASSIVQRTDSPLHF
TRBV7-8	TRBJ2-7	-	-	TGTGCCAGCAGCCCCCTCAACTACGAGCAGTACTTC	CASSPLNYEQYF
TRBV28	TRBJ2-7	-	once	TGTGCCAGCAGTTTAGACGGGGCAGGTTCGGTCTACGAGCAGTACTTC	CASSLDGAGSVYEQYF
TRBV12-5	TRBJ1-4	-	-	TGTGCTAGTGGTTTGGTCGCCGAGGGGGGGCGGGAAAAACTGTTTTTT	CASGLVAEGGREKLFF
TRBV9	TRBJ2-1	-	medium-sized	TGTGCCAGCAGCGTCGAACCTGACAATGAGCAGTTCTTC	CASSVEPDNEQFF
TRBV6-9	TRBJ2-1	-	-	TGTGCCAGCCGGGCGAATGAGCAGTTCTTC	CASRANEQFF
TRBV6-1	TRBJ2-7	-	-	TGTGCCAGCAGTGTGGAGGGCTACCACGAGCAGTACTTC	CASSVEGYHEQYF
TRBV7-3	TRBJ2-3	TRBD2	-	TGTGCCAGCAACCAGCGGGGGGGCACAGATACGCAGTATTTT	CASNQRGGTDTQYF
TRBV11-3	TRBJ2-7	TRBD1	-	TGTGCCAGCAGCTTAGCAGGGGGCGGCGAGCAGTACTTC	CASSLAGGGEQYF
TRBV7-9	TRBJ2-1	-	-	TGTGCCAGCAGCTTAGGCAGACCCAATGAGCAGTTCTTC	CASSLGRPNEQFF
TRBV7-9	TRBJ1-1	-	-	TGTGCCAGCAGACCTCGGGGGGCTGGCACTGAAGCTTTCTTT	CASRPRGAGTEAFF
TRBV5-4	TRBJ2-7	TRBD1	-	TGTGCCAGCAGCAGCCGGGACAGAACCTACGAGCAGTACTTC	CASSSRDRTYEQYF
TRBV5-6	TRBJ2-2	-	-	TGTGCCAGCAGCTTGATCCGGGACCTAAACACCGGGGAGCTGTTTTTT	CASSLIRDLNTGELFF